This T cell receptor beta chain was sequenced in a study of blood T cell repertoires in COVID-19. Germline V CDR1 and CDR2: KGHDR, SFDVKD. The CDR3 sequence is 16 residues long. Trimming took off 2 bases at V and 0 bases at J, with 7 bases between the two ends. Clones were sequenced by immunoSEQ multiplex PCR, and TCRdb holds only the in-frame ones, with some missing. The sample holds 150,000 or so clones; around 83% are singletons and the top ten take approximately 30%. This TCR derives from a woman aged 55 to 70 with acute or convalescent COVID-19. Sequenced: peripheral blood. The V gene is TRBV24-1, the J gene TRBJ2-6; possible D gene TRBD2, 5 bases. CDR3 nucleotide sequence: TGTGCCACCAGTGATTACGGGAACTCTGGGGCCAACGTCCTGACTTTC. It specifies CATSDYGNSGANVLTF.